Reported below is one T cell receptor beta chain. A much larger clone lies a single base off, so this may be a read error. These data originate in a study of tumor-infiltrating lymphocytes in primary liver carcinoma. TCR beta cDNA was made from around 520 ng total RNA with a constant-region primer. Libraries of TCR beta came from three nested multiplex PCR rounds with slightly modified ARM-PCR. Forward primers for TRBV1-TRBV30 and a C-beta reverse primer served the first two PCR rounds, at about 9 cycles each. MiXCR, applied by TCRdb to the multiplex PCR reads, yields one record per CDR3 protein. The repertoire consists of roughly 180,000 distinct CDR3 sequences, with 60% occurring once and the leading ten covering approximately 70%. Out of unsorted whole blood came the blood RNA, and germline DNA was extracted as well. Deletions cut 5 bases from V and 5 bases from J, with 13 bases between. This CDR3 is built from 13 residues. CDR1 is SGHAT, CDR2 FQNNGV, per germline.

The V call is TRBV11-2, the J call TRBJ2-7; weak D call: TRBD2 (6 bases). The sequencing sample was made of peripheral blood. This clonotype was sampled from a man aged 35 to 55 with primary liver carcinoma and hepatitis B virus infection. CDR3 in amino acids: CASSRGLTDEQYF. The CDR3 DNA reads TGTGCCAGCAGCAGAGGACTAACGGACGAGCAGTACTTC.